The table lists the clone carrying this T cell receptor beta chain with a few counts. The antigen is not known. This sample was included in a study of T-cell memory formation after mild COVID-19. As for the study in general: TCR clusters largely stayed donor specific. Whole-study results and caveats: Clones which contracted sat mainly in CM and EM if CD4+, and in EMRA if CD8+.

TCRdb called the 5' RACE reads again in MiXCR, with one record for every CDR3 protein. The repertoire holds 350,000 or so distinct CDR3 sequences, with around 20% as singletons. The CDR3 totals 15 residues. From germline, CDR1 is SGHKS and CDR2 YYEKEE (reference sequence). The V end lost 4 bases, the J end lost 6 bases, and 17 bases lay between the germline ends. The clonotype comes from an adult woman who had mild COVID-19 (a few samples of this study predate the infection). Cell type and time point are not known. Sequenced material: PBMCs or a T cell subset sorted from them (not recorded which). This rearrangement joins TRBV5-5 to TRBJ1-5; TRBD1 might be the D (6 bases). The CDR3 is CASSPTGIISQPQHF. In DNA, the CDR3 is TGTGCCAGCAGCCCAACAGGGATTATTAGTCAGCCCCAGCATTTT.